This T cell receptor beta chain emerged from a study of T-cell memory formation after mild COVID-19. TCRdb itself ran the 5' RACE reads through MiXCR, one entry per CDR3 protein. The sample carries about 90,000 distinct CDR3 sequences, roughly 16% recorded once. The germline V and J ends were trimmed by 3 bases and 6 bases, with 12 bases remaining between them. Germline V gene data show CDR1 as LNHNV and CDR2 as YYDKDF (reference sequence). This CDR3 is 15 amino acids long. The V gene is TRBV15, the J gene TRBJ1-6; D gene ambiguous. The clonotype comes from a man aged 18 to 30 who had mild COVID-19 (a few samples of this study predate the infection). Cell type and time point are not known. Sequences were obtained from PBMCs or a T cell subset sorted from them (not recorded which). As DNA, the CDR3 is TGTGCCACCAGCAGTCTAGGGAATGGTAATTCACCCCTCCACTTT. As protein: CATSSLGNGNSPLHF.